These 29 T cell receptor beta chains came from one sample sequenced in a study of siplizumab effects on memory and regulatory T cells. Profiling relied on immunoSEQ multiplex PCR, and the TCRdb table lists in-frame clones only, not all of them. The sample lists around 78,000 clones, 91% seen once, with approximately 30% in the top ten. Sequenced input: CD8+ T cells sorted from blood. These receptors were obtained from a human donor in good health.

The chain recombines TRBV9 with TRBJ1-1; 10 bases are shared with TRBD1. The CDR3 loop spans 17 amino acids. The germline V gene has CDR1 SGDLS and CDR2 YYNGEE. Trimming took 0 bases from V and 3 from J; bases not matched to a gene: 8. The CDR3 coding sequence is TGTGCCAGCAGCGTAGGGTCCGTTGGACAGGGGGACACTGAAGCTTTCTTT. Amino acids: CASSVGSVGQGDTEAFF.

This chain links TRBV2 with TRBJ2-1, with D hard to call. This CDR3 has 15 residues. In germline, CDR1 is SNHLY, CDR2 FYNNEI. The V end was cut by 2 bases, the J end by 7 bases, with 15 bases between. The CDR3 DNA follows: TGTGCCAGCAGTGAAAATCTCAGTGATACTAATGAGCAGTTCTTC. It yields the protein CASSENLSDTNEQFF.

CDR3 coding DNA: TGTGCCACCGTCCTCAGGGGAGTCTCCTACGAGCAGTACTTC. This codes for CATVLRGVSYEQYF. The rearrangement joins TRBV6-1 to TRBJ2-7, with D perhaps TRBD1 (6 bases). The CDR3 spans 14 residues. From germline, CDR1 is MNHNS and CDR2 SASEGT. The V gene lost 10 bases and the J gene lost 0 bases, with 16 bases spanning the gap.

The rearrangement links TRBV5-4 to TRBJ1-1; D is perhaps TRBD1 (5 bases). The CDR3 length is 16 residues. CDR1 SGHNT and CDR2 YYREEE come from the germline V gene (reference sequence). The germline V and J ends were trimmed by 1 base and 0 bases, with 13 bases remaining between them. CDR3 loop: CASSLLGTGMNTEAFF. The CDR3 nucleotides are TGTGCCAGCAGCTTGCTAGGCACAGGCATGAACACTGAAGCTTTCTTT.

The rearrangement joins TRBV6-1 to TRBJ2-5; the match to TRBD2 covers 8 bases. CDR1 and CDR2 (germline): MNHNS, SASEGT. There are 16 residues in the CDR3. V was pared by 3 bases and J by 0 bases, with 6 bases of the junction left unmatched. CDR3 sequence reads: CASSDPGRAYQETQYF. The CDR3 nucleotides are TGTGCCAGCAGTGACCCCGGGAGGGCCTACCAAGAGACCCAGTACTTC.

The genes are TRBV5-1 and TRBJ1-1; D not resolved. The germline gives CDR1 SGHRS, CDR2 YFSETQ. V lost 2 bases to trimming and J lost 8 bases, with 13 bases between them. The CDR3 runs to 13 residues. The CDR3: CASSFGVDIEAFF. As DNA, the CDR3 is TGCGCCAGCAGCTTTGGAGTCGATATAGAAGCTTTCTTT.

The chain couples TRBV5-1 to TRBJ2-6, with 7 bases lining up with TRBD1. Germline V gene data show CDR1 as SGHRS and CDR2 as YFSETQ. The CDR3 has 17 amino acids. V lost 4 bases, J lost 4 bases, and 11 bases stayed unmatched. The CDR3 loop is CASSMTGSLDGANVLTF. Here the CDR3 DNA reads TGCGCCAGCAGCATGACAGGGTCCCTCGACGGGGCCAACGTCCTGACTTTC. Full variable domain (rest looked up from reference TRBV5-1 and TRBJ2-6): KAGVTQTPRYLIKTRGQQVTLSCSPISGHRSVSWYQQTPGQGLQFLFEYFSETQRNKGNFPGRFSGRQFSNSRSEMNVSTLELGDSALYLCASSMTGSLDGANVLTFGAGSRLTVL.

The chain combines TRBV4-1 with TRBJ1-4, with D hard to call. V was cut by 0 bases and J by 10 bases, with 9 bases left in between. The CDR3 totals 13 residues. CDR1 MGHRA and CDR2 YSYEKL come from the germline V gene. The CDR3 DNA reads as TGCGCCAGCAGCCAAGAGGTTCGAGGAAAACTGTTTTTT. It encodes CASSQEVRGKLFF.

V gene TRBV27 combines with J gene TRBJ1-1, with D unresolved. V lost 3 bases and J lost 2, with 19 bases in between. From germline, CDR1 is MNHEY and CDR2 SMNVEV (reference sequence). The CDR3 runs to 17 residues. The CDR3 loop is CASSFSPYSEANTEAFF. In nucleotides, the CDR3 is TGTGCCAGCAGTTTTTCCCCATACAGCGAGGCTAACACTGAAGCTTTCTTT.

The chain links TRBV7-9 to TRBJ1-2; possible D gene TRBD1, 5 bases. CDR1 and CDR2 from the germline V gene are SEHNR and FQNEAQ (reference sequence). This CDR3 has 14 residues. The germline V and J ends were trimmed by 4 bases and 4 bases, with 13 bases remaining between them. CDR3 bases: TGTGCCAGCAGCTCCCAGGGAGGGATCTATGGCTACACCTTC. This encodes CASSSQGGIYGYTF.

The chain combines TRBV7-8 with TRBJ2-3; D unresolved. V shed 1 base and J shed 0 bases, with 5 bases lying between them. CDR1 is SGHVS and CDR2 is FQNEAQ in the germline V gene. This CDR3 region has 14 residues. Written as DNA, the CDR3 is TGTGCCAGCAGCTTAGGTTTTAGCACAGATACGCAGTATTTT. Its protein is CASSLGFSTDTQYF.

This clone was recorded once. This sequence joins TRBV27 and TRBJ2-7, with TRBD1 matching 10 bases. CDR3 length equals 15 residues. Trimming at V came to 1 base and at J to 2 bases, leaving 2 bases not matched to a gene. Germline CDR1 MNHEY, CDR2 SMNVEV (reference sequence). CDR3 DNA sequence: TGTGCCAGCAGTTTATTAGGGACAGGGGCCTACGAGCAGTACTTC. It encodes CASSLLGTGAYEQYF.

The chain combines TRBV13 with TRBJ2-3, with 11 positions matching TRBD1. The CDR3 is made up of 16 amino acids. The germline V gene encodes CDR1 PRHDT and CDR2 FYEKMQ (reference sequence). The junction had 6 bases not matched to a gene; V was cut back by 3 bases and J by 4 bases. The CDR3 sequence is CASSFAGTGGPDTQYF. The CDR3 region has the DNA TGTGCCAGCAGCTTCGCCGGGACAGGGGGTCCAGATACGCAGTATTTT.

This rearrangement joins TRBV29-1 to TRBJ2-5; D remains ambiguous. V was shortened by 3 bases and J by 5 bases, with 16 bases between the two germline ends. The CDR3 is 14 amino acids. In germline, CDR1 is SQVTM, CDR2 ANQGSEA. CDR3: CSVESRVYGETQYF. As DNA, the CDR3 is TGCAGCGTTGAGAGTAGGGTCTACGGGGAGACCCAGTACTTC.

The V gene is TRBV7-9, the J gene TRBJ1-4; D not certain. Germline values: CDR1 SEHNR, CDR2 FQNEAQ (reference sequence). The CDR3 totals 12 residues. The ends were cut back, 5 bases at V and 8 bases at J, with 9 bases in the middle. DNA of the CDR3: TGTGCCAGCAGCCCCGTCTTCGAAAAACTGTTTTTT. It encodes CASSPVFEKLFF.

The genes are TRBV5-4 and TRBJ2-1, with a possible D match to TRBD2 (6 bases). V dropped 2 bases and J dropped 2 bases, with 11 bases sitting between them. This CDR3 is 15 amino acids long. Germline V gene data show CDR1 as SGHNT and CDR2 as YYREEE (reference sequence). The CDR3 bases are TGTGCCAGCAGCTTCCCTGCTAGCGCCTACAATGAGCAGTTCTTC. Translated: CASSFPASAYNEQFF. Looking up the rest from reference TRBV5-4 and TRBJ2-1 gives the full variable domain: ETGVTQSPTHLIKTRGQQVTLRCSSQSGHNTVSWYQQALGQGPQFIFQYYREEENGRGNFPPRFSGLQFPNYSSELNVNALELDDSALYLCASSFPASAYNEQFFGPGTRLTVL.

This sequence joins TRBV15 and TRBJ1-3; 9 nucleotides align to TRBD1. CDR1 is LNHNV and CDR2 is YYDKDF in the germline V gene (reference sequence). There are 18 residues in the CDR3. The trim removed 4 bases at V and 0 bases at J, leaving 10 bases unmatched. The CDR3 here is CATSTKPPGQGSGNTIYF. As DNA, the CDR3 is TGTGCCACCAGCACAAAGCCCCCGGGACAGGGCTCTGGAAACACCATATATTTT.

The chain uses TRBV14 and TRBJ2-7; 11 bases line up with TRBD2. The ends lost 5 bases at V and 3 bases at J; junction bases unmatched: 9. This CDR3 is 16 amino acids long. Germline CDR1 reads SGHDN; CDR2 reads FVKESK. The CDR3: CASSSILAGESYEQYF. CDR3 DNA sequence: TGTGCCAGCAGCTCGATACTAGCGGGAGAGAGCTACGAGCAGTACTTC.

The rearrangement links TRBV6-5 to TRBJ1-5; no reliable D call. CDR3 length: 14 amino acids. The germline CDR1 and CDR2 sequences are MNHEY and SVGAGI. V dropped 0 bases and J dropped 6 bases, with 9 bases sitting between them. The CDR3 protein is CASSYSSGVQPQHF. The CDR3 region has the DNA TGTGCCAGCAGTTACTCGAGTGGGGTTCAGCCCCAGCATTTT.

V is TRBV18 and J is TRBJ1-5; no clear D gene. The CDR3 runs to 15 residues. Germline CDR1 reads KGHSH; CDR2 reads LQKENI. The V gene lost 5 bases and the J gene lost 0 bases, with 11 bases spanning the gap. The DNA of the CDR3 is TGTGCCAGCTCAGGCGGCCCGTATAGCAATCAGCCCCAGCATTTT. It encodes CASSGGPYSNQPQHF.

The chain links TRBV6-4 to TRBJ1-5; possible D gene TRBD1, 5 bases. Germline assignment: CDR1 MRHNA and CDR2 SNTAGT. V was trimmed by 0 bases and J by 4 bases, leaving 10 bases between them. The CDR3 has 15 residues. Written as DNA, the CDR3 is TGTGCCAGCAGTGACTCGTCAGGGACTAATCAGCCCCAGCATTTT. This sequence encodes CASSDSSGTNQPQHF.

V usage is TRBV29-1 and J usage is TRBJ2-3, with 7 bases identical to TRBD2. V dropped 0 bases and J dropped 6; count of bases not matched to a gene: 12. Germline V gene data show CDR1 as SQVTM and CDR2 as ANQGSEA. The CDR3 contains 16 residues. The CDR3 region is CSVEDAGDRVVDTQYF. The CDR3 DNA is TGCAGCGTTGAAGACGCGGGGGATAGAGTGGTGGATACGCAGTATTTT.

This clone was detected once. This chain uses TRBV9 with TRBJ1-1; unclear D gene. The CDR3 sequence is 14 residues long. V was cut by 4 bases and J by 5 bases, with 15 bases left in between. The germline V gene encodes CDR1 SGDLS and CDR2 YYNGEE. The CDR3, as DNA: TGTGCCAGCAGCCCCCTAGGGTATGGTACTGAAGCTTTCTTT. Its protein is CASSPLGYGTEAFF.

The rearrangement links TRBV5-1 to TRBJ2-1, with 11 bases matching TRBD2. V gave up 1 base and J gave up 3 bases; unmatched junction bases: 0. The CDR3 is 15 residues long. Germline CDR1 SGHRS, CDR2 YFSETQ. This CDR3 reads CASSLTSGGYNEQFF. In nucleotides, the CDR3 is TGCGCCAGCAGCTTGACTAGCGGGGGCTACAATGAGCAGTTCTTC.

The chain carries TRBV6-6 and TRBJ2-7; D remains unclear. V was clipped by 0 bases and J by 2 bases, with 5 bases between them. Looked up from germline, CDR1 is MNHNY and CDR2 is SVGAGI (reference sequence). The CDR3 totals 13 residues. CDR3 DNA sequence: TGTGCCAGCAGTTACTCGTCGACCTACGAGCAGTACTTC. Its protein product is CASSYSSTYEQYF.

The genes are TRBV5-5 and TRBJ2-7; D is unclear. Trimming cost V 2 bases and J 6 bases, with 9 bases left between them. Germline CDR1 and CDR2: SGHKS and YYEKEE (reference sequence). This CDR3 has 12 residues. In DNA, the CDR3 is TGTGCCAGCAGCTTCGGGTACCGCGAGCAGTACTTC. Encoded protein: CASSFGYREQYF.

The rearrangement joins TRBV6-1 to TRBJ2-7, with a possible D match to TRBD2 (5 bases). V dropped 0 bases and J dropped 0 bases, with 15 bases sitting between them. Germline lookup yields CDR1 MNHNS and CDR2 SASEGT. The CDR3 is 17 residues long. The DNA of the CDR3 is TGTGCCAGCAGTGAAGCGTGGGCACGTACTAGCTCCTACGAGCAGTACTTC. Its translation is CASSEAWARTSSYEQYF.

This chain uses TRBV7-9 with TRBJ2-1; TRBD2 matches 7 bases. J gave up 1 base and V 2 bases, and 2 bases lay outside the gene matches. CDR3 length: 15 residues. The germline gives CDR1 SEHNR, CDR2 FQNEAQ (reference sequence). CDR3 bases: TGTGCCAGCAGCTTAAACGGGGGGTCCTACAATGAGCAGTTCTTC. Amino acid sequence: CASSLNGGSYNEQFF.

CDR3 DNA: TGTGCCATCAGTGGTATAGGGGACCCCTACGAGCAGTACTTC. Residues: CAISGIGDPYEQYF. The chain has TRBV10-3 and TRBJ2-7; D may match TRBD1 or TRBD2 (5 bases each). The CDR3 is 14 amino acids. V lost 4 bases to trimming and J lost 2 bases, with 12 bases between them. Germline V gene sequence: CDR1 ENHRY, CDR2 SYGVKD.